Listed below are T cell receptor beta chains from one sample, sequenced in a study of T cell repertoires in cytomegalovirus infection. From the reads, TCRdb called clonotypes with MiXCR, one entry per CDR3 protein. The sample includes nearly 550,000 distinct CDR3 sequences, about 15% seen only once; the top ten take roughly a quarter. Material: CD8+ T cells from PBMCs. The receptors derive from a human donor in good health (CMV status not recorded). Some clones in this sample may be carry-over from other donors' samples. Each CDR3 is given with its conserved first and last residue. Each record gives: D gene, clone size, J gene, V gene, CDR3 DNA, CDR3 protein. D genes are given only for firm matches. Expanded clones are given a class, and other clones once, few, many or no size at all.

TRBD1	.	TRBJ2-3	TRBV5-1	TGCGCCAGCAGCTTCGGGACAGTCATCACAGATACGCAGTATTTT	CASSFGTVITDTQYF
.	once	TRBJ1-5	TRBV20-1	TGCAGTGCTAGAGATGCGAATCAGCCCCAGCATTTT	CSARDANQPQHF
.	.	TRBJ2-5	TRBV5-6	TGTGCCAGCAGCTTGGCCTTTAGGGAAGACCAAGAGACCCAGTACTTC	CASSLAFREDQETQYF
.	many	TRBJ2-7	TRBV28	TGTGCCAGCAGTTTCCCCCAGGGACCCCCCTACGAGCAGTACTTC	CASSFPQGPPYEQYF
.	many	TRBJ2-7	TRBV7-8	TGTGCCAGCAGCTCCCGGGGTCGGGCCCACGAGCAGTACTTC	CASSSRGRAHEQYF
.	.	TRBJ1-1	TRBV28	TGTGCCAGTTCCCTTGCCGTCGGGGAGCTCGAAGCTTTCTTT	CASSLAVGELEAFF
TRBD1	many	TRBJ2-1	TRBV12-3/TRBV12-4	TGTGCCAGCAGTTTACGACAGGGGGCGGATGAGCAGTTCTTC	CASSLRQGADEQFF
.	many	TRBJ1-1	TRBV27	TGTGCCAGCAGTTTCGGGACGAACACTGAAGCTTTCTTT	CASSFGTNTEAFF
.	few	TRBJ1-1	TRBV19	TGTGCCAGTAGTATGATCCAGGGATCCTCTAACACTGAAGCTTTCTTT	CASSMIQGSSNTEAFF
TRBD2	many	TRBJ2-4	TRBV12-3/TRBV12-4	TGTGCCAGCAGTTATAGCGGGAGTAGGGCCAAAAACATTCAGTACTTC	CASSYSGSRAKNIQYF
.	many	TRBJ1-5	TRBV4-1	TGCGCCAGCAGCCAAGCGCTTGTGAGCAATCAGCCCCAGCATTTT	CASSQALVSNQPQHF
.	.	TRBJ2-4	TRBV7-9	TGTGCCAGCAGCTCCATAGACAGGCATTTAGCCAAAAACATTCAGTACTTC	CASSSIDRHLAKNIQYF
.	many	TRBJ2-7	TRBV7-9	TGTGCCAGCAGCTTAGAAAGGGAGCAGTACTTC	CASSLEREQYF
.	.	TRBJ1-1	TRBV4-1	TGCGCCAGCAGCCAAGATTCGTCGGTGAACACTGAAGCTTTCTTT	CASSQDSSVNTEAFF
.	few	TRBJ1-2	TRBV9	TGTGCCAGCAGCGAAGGGGGGGCGCAAAACTATGGCTACACCTTC	CASSEGGAQNYGYTF
.	.	TRBJ1-6	TRBV5-6	TGTGCCAGCAGCTTAATATACCCGGGACGCAGAAGCTCCTATAATTCACCCCTCCACTTT	CASSLIYPGRRSSYNSPLHF
.	many	TRBJ1-5	TRBV7-9	TGTGCCAGCAGTTTAGGGGGGCGGAATCAGCCCCAGCATTTT	CASSLGGRNQPQHF
TRBD2	few	TRBJ2-7	TRBV5-1	TGCGCCAGCAGCTTGGCTCTAGCGGGAGGGAGCGAGCAGTACTTC	CASSLALAGGSEQYF
.	.	TRBJ1-2	TRBV12-3/TRBV12-4	TGTGCCAGCAGCCCCAGGACAGATCTAGCTAACTATGGCTACACCTTC	CASSPRTDLANYGYTF
.	.	TRBJ1-4	TRBV27	TGTGCCAGCCGGGACCTTAATGAAAAACTGTTTTTT	CASRDLNEKLFF
.	many	TRBJ2-3	TRBV7-9	TGTGCCAGCAGCTTAAAAGGGACGAAGAAGGCAGATACGCAGTATTTT	CASSLKGTKKADTQYF
.	.	TRBJ1-3	TRBV29-1	TGCAACTTAAATGGGGGGCCATCTGGAAACACCATATATTTT	CNLNGGPSGNTIYF
.	many	TRBJ1-1	TRBV12-3/TRBV12-4	TGTGCCAGCAGTTACTCAGGGAGAAGTAACACTGAAGCTTTCTTT	CASSYSGRSNTEAFF